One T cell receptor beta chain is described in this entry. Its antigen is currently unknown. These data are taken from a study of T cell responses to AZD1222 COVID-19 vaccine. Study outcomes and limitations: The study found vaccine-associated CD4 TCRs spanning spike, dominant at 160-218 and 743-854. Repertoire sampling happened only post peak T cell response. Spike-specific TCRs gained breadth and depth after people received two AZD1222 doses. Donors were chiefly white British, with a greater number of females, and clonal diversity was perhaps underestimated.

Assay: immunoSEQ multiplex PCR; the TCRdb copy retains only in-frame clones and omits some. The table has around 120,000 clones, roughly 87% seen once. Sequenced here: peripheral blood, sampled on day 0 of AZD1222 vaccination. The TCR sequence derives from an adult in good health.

The CDR3 bases are TGTGCCAGCAGCGCCGGACAGGGGGCAAGGCAGCCCCAGCATTTT. This sequence encodes CASSAGQGARQPQHF. This chain joins TRBV7-6 and TRBJ1-5; 11 nucleotides align to TRBD1. V lost 5 bases to trimming and J lost 7 bases; unmatched junction nucleotides: 7. This CDR3 has 15 amino acids. Germline-derived CDR1 and CDR2 are SGHVS and FNYEAQ.